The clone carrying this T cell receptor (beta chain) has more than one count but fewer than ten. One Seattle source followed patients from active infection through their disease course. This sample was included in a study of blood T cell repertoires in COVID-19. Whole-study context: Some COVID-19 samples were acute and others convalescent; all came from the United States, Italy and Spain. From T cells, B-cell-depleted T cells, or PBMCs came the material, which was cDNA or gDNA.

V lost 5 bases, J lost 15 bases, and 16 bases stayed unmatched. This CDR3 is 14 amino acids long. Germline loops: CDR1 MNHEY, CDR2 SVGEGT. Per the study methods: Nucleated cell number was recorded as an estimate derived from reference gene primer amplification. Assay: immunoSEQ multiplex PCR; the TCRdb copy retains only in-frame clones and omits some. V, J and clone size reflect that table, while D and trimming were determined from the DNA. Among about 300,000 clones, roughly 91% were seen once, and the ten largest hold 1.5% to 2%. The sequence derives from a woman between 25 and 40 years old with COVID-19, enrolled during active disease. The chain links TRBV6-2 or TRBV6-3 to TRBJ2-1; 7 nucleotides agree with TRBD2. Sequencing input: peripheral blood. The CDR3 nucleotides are TGTGCCAGCAGTCACCAAGGGAGGGAGCGGGGATTGTTCTTC. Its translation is CASSHQGRERGLFF.